The 16 T cell receptor beta chains reported below all come from one sample, sequenced in a study of blood T cell repertoires in COVID-19. Data came from immunoSEQ multiplex PCR; TCRdb stores just in-frame clones and leaves some out. In the table there are roughly 150,000 clones, around 90% of which are singletons. Sequencing was done on a sample of peripheral blood. These receptor sequences come from a human donor in a cohort sampled during active COVID-19.

The gene calls are TRBV6-5 and TRBJ2-7; tentatively, D is TRBD1 (5 bases). The CDR3 covers 14 residues. V was clipped by 2 bases and J by 2 bases, with 10 bases between them. The V gene's germline CDR1 is MNHEY and CDR2 SVGAGI. CDR3 bases: TGTGCCAGCAGTTACGATGACAGTGCCTACGAGCAGTACTTC. This sequence encodes CASSYDDSAYEQYF.

The genes are TRBV5-1 and TRBJ2-7; the D is unclear. The V gene lost 4 bases and the J gene lost 1 base, with 15 bases spanning the gap. CDR1 SGHRS and CDR2 YFSETQ come from the germline V gene. The CDR3 runs to 15 residues. DNA of the CDR3: TGCGCCAGCAGCCCGGAATACAAGACTTCCTACGAGCAGTACTTC. It yields the protein CASSPEYKTSYEQYF.

This clone appeared a single time. This chain connects TRBV6-5 to TRBJ2-7, with D perhaps matching TRBD1 (5 bases). Germline V lookup: CDR1 MNHEY, CDR2 SVGAGI. The V end was cut by 5 bases, the J end by 2 bases, with 10 bases between. This CDR3 is 13 amino acids long. CDR3 amino acids: CASSTRQTYEQYF. The CDR3 nucleotides are TGTGCCAGCAGTACGAGACAGACCTACGAGCAGTACTTC.

Written as DNA, the CDR3 is TGTGCCAGCAGTTGGGTTATCGGTTCCGACACATACGAGCAGTACTTC. Its translation: CASSWVIGSDTYEQYF. The chain joins TRBV28 to TRBJ2-7; no reliable D call. Germline lookup yields CDR1 MDHEN and CDR2 SYDVKM. The CDR3 runs 16 residues. Between the trimmed V and J ends, which lost 4 bases and 4 bases, there was a span of 20 bases.

The chain employs TRBV7-8 and TRBJ1-5; TRBD1 is a possible D gene (6 bases). The V gene lost 5 bases and the J gene lost 1 base, with 15 bases spanning the gap. CDR3 length: 16 amino acids. The germline gives CDR1 SGHVS, CDR2 FQNEAQ. CDR3 amino acids: CASSPYLDRSNQPQHF. The CDR3 DNA follows: TGTGCCAGCAGCCCCTATCTGGACAGAAGCAATCAGCCCCAGCATTTT.

V usage is TRBV7-6 and J usage is TRBJ2-7, with D perhaps TRBD1 (6 bases). Trimming cost V 5 bases and J 2 bases, with 10 bases left between them. Germline lookup yields CDR1 SGHVS and CDR2 FNYEAQ. The CDR3 length is 13 residues. The CDR3 protein is CASSAQGTYEQYF. The CDR3, as DNA: TGTGCCAGCAGCGCCCAGGGGACCTACGAGCAGTACTTC.

This rearrangement joins TRBV4-1 to TRBJ1-5; 7 bases are shared with TRBD1. CDR1 and CDR2 (germline): MGHRA, YSYEKL. The trim removed 0 bases at V and 1 base at J, leaving 3 bases unmatched. The CDR3 extends over 16 amino acids. DNA for the CDR3: TGCGCCAGCAGCCAAGATTCAGGGGGAAGCAATCAGCCCCAGCATTTT. Its translation is CASSQDSGGSNQPQHF.

This chain uses TRBV6-1 with TRBJ1-6; 10 bases align to TRBD1. Losses at the gene ends were 4 bases for V and 5 bases for J; bases not matched to a gene: 8. Germline lookup yields CDR1 MNHNS and CDR2 SASEGT. The CDR3 is made up of 17 amino acids. CDR3 sequence (DNA): TGTGCCAGCAGTGGGGCTCAAGGGACAGGGGATAATTCACCCCTCCACTTT. Translated: CASSGAQGTGDNSPLHF.

The chain is built from TRBV7-9 and TRBJ2-4; D unresolved. Germline loops: CDR1 SEHNR, CDR2 FQNEAQ (reference sequence). Trimming removed 3 bases from V and 0 bases from J, with 6 bases in between. CDR3 length: 14 residues. The CDR3 reads CASSLSLAKNIQYF. The CDR3 DNA follows: TGTGCCAGCAGCTTGAGCCTAGCCAAAAACATTCAGTACTTC.

The CDR3 reads CASSVSYEQYF. The CDR3 DNA is TGTGCCAGCAGTGTATCTTACGAGCAGTACTTC. The J gene is TRBJ2-7, the V gene TRBV25-1, with D hard to call. This CDR3 is 11 amino acids long. Germline V gene data show CDR1 as MGHDK and CDR2 as SYGVNS. Trimming shortened V by 4 bases and J by 4 bases, and 5 bases separated the two germline ends.

The CDR3 is CASSFPGDGYTF. CDR3 sequence (DNA): TGTGCCAGCAGTTTTCCAGGGGATGGCTACACCTTC. The rearrangement uses TRBV28 and TRBJ1-2; D is perhaps TRBD1 (6 bases). Germline V lookup: CDR1 MDHEN, CDR2 SYDVKM. The CDR3 contains 12 residues. Trimming removed 3 bases from V and 6 bases from J, with 8 bases in between.

The V call is TRBV28, the J call TRBJ2-6, with TRBD1 as a possible D gene (6 bases). This CDR3 is built from 17 residues. Trimming took 3 bases from V and 0 from J, leaving 12 bases between them. Per the germline V gene, CDR1 is MDHEN and CDR2 is SYDVKM. CDR3 in DNA: TGTGCCAGCAGTTTGCCAGGGGCTAGCTCTGGGGCCAACGTCCTGACTTTC. Its translation: CASSLPGASSGANVLTF.

The chain joins TRBV30 to TRBJ1-5, with TRBD1 matching 7 bases. V shed 1 base, J shed 7 bases, and the junction held 10 bases outside the gene matches. The CDR3 contains 15 residues. Germline CDR1 is GTSNPN and CDR2 is SVGIG (reference sequence). The CDR3 reads CAWSAPGGTGQPQHF. Here the CDR3 DNA reads TGTGCCTGGAGTGCCCCAGGGGGTACGGGGCAGCCCCAGCATTTT.

This clone has only a few counts. This rearrangement joins TRBV3-1 (or the pseudogene TRBV3-2) to TRBJ2-7; D perhaps matches TRBD2 (6 bases). Between the trimmed V and J ends, which lost 1 base and 3 bases, there was a span of 10 bases. Germline loops: CDR1 LGHDT, CDR2 YNNKEL (reference sequence). CDR3 length: 14 amino acids. DNA for the CDR3: TGTGCCAGCAGCCAAGGGAGGAGGGGCTACGAGCAGTACTTC. Amino acids: CASSQGRRGYEQYF.

This clone has just one count. The chain uses TRBV7-3 and TRBJ2-7, with TRBD2 as a possible D gene (5 bases). CDR1 is SGHTA, CDR2 FQGTGA, per germline. V was cut by 7 bases and J by 3 bases, with 16 bases left in between. The CDR3 extends over 14 amino acids. The CDR3 sequence: CASIPASLYYEQYF. In DNA form, the CDR3 reads TGTGCCAGCATCCCCGCTAGCCTCTACTACGAGCAGTACTTC.

The rearrangement joins TRBV30 to TRBJ2-5; 10 positions match TRBD2. This CDR3 is 15 amino acids long. V dropped 8 bases and J dropped 7; count of bases not matched to a gene: 16. Germline assignment: CDR1 GTSNPN and CDR2 SVGIG (reference sequence). The CDR3 DNA follows: TGTGCCGGCGGTGGGCTAGCGGGGGCCCCAGGGACCCAGTACTTC. This translates into CAGGGLAGAPGTQYF.